This T cell receptor beta chain comes out of a study of blood T cell repertoires in COVID-19. V was shortened by 0 bases and J by 1 base, with 7 bases between the two germline ends. Germline lookup yields CDR1 MNHEY and CDR2 SMNVEV (reference sequence). This CDR3 is built from 14 residues. Repertoires were generated with immunoSEQ multiplex PCR, while TCRdb's copy carries only in-frame clones and drops some. The sample has approximately 400,000 clones, approximately 90% seen once. The source of this sequence is a woman under 30 who had recovered from COVID-19. This chain uses TRBV27 with TRBJ2-7; no reliable D call. Sequenced: PBMCs or T cells enriched from blood (not recorded which). CDR3 nucleotide sequence: TGTGCCAGCAGTTTATCCCCCAGATCCTACGAGCAGTACTTC. Protein: CASSLSPRSYEQYF.